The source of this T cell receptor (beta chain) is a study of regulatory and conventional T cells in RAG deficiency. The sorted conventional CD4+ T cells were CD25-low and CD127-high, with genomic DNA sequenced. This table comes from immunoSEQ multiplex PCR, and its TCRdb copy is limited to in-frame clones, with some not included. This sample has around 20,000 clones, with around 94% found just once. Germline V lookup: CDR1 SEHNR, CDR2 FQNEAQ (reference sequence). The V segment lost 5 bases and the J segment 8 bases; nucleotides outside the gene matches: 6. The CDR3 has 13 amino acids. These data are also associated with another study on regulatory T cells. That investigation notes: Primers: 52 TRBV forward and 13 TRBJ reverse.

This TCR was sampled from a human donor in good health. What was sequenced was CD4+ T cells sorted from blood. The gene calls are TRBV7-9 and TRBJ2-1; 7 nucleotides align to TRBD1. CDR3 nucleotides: TGTGCCAGCAGCAGACAGGGTGGGGATGAGCAGTTCTTC. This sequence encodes CASSRQGGDEQFF.